A selection of T cell receptor beta chains follows, all from one sample in a study of OX40 agonist ivuxolimab in advanced cancers. Produced via immunoSEQ multiplex PCR; TCRdb's table is partial and in-frame only. The data hold around 150,000 clones, with about nine tenths observed a single time. The sample here was CD4+ or CD8+ T cells sorted from blood, taken in a trial of the OX40 agonist ivuxolimab. The receptors originated from an adult with an advanced solid tumor such as melanoma, head and neck, liver or kidney cancer. Each CDR3 is given with its conserved first and last residue. A D gene is named only where the DNA matches it firmly. Clone size, where shown, is once, few, many, or a class for clones that have expanded.

TRBV6-6	TRBJ2-5	TRBD2	NA	TGTGCCAGCAGTTACGAGGGACTAGCCTCTAAGTACTTC	CASSYEGLASKYF
TRBV18	TRBJ1-4	NA	once	TGTGCCAGCTCACCATCCCCAGCCCTTCGGGAAAAACTGTTTTTT	CASSPSPALREKLFF
TRBV6-5	TRBJ2-5	TRBD1	NA	TGTGCCAGCATCCCCGGGACAGGCGAAGAGACCCAGTACTTC	CASIPGTGEETQYF
TRBV7-3	TRBJ2-3	TRBD1	NA	TGTGCCAGCAGCCAGCAGACAGGGGTAGATACGCAGTATTTT	CASSQQTGVDTQYF
TRBV6-1	TRBJ1-2	TRBD1	NA	TGTGCCAGCAGAACCGGGACAGGAGTCTATGGCTACACCTTC	CASRTGTGVYGYTF
TRBV11-2	TRBJ2-1	TRBD2	NA	TGTGCCAGCAGCTCCGGGACTACCCTATACAATGAGCAGTTCTTC	CASSSGTTLYNEQFF
TRBV5-1	TRBJ1-4	NA	once	TGCGCCAGCGACCCGGACCCGGCGAAGGTTGAAAAACTGTTTTTT	CASDPDPAKVEKLFF
TRBV6-5	TRBJ2-7	NA	many	TGTGCCAGCTTAGGACCTGTCGGCGAGCAGTACTTC	CASLGPVGEQYF
TRBV27	TRBJ1-5	NA	NA	TGTGCCAGCAGTTTATATCCACAGTCAAACCAGCCCCAGCATTTT	CASSLYPQSNQPQHF
TRBV10-3	TRBJ2-2	NA	NA	TGTGCCATTCATGGAGGGGGAGACCCCGGGGAGCTGTTTTTT	CAIHGGGDPGELFF
TRBV27	TRBJ1-6	NA	few	TGTGCCAGCAGTTTATTAGGGAATCCCCTCCACTTT	CASSLLGNPLHF
TRBV9	TRBJ2-7	TRBD1	NA	TGTGCCAGCAGCGGCGACAGGGGAGCCGACGAGCAGTACTTC	CASSGDRGADEQYF
TRBV5-4	TRBJ2-3	NA	NA	TGTGCCAGCAGCTTGCGTCGATACAGCACAGATACGCAGTATTTT	CASSLRRYSTDTQYF
TRBV6-5	TRBJ1-3	NA	NA	TGTGCCAGCAGTTCCTGGGCAGGGTCCGCTGGAAACACCATATATTTT	CASSSWAGSAGNTIYF
TRBV7-2	TRBJ2-5	TRBD2	NA	TGTGCCAGCAGCGGAGCTAGCGGGAGGCCCCAAGAGACCCAGTACTTC	CASSGASGRPQETQYF
TRBV10-1	TRBJ2-2	NA	NA	TGCGCCAGCGGACGAACAAACGGGGCTTCGGGCACCGGGGAGCTGTTTTTT	CASGRTNGASGTGELFF
TRBV11-3	TRBJ1-1	NA	NA	TGTGCCAGCAGCCGAAGCTGGGATTGGGTCACTGAAGCTTTCTTT	CASSRSWDWVTEAFF
TRBV5-8	TRBJ2-3	NA	NA	TGTGCCAGCAGCTTGCGGGACATCACAGATACGCAGTATTTT	CASSLRDITDTQYF
TRBV29-1	TRBJ1-1	NA	NA	TGCAGCGGGGGGGGCCTGAACACTGAAGCTTTCTTT	CSGGGLNTEAFF
TRBV4-3	TRBJ2-7	TRBD1	NA	TGCGCCAGCAGCCAAGGTGACAGGGGAGCCGAGCAGTACTTC	CASSQGDRGAEQYF
TRBV19	TRBJ2-1	TRBD2	NA	TGTGCCAGTAGTCCCCGGATGGGACTAGCCCAGGGGAATGAGCAGTTCTTC	CASSPRMGLAQGNEQFF
TRBV29-1	TRBJ2-6	NA	NA	TGCAGCGTTGCGGCGGGAAGCTCTGGGGCCAACGTCCTGACTTTC	CSVAAGSSGANVLTF
TRBV18	TRBJ1-2	NA	NA	TGTGCCAGCTCACCAGGCACCGGGAAAACTAACTATGGCTACACCTTC	CASSPGTGKTNYGYTF
TRBV11-1	TRBJ2-1	NA	NA	TGTGCCAGCAGACCCGTTCGGAGAGCTAATGAGCAGTTCTTC	CASRPVRRANEQFF
TRBV19	TRBJ2-3	TRBD1	NA	TGTGCCAGTAGTCCCCGGGACAGGGATAATACGCAGTATTTT	CASSPRDRDNTQYF
TRBV19	TRBJ1-1	NA	NA	TGTGCCAGTACCGCGGACAGGAACACTGAAGCTTTCTTT	CASTADRNTEAFF
TRBV27	TRBJ2-1	TRBD2	NA	TGTGCCAGCAGAGTAGCGGGGGCCTACAATGAGCAGTTCTTC	CASRVAGAYNEQFF
TRBV27	TRBJ2-7	NA	NA	TGTGCCAGCAGTCCCGGGCCAAGCTCCTACGAGCAGTACTTC	CASSPGPSSYEQYF
TRBV28	TRBJ1-5	NA	NA	TGTGCCAGTCCCCCGGCGGGCACGCACAATCAGCCCCAGCATTTT	CASPPAGTHNQPQHF
TRBV7-3	TRBJ1-1	NA	NA	TGTGCCAGCAGCTTAGGCGGCAGCCACACTGAAGCTTTCTTT	CASSLGGSHTEAFF
TRBV7-9	TRBJ2-7	TRBD1	NA	TGTGCCAGCAGCTTGACAGGGGCCATCCAGTACGAGCAGTACTTC	CASSLTGAIQYEQYF
TRBV10-3	TRBJ1-3	NA	once	TGTGCCATCAGTGTTACAGGCGAAAACACCATATATTTT	CAISVTGENTIYF
TRBV28	TRBJ2-6	NA	few	TGTGCCAGCAGTTTGATGGGGACCACTGGGGCCAACGTCCTGACTTTC	CASSLMGTTGANVLTF
TRBV5-4	TRBJ1-6	NA	NA	TGTGCCAGCAGCAGCCGGGACCGCCTTAATTCACCCCTCCACTTT	CASSSRDRLNSPLHF
TRBV7-2	TRBJ1-6	NA	NA	TGTGCCAGCAGCTTACTAGAGAGTTCACCCCTCCACTTT	CASSLLESSPLHF
TRBV18	TRBJ1-1	NA	NA	TGTGCCAGCTCACCCAGCGTATCGCAGGGGAGCACTGAAGCTTTCTTT	CASSPSVSQGSTEAFF
TRBV6-5	TRBJ1-1	NA	NA	TGTGCCAGCAGTAAGGGTATACGGGGTGTTACTGAAGCTTTCTTT	CASSKGIRGVTEAFF
TRBV28	TRBJ2-3	TRBD2	once	TGTGCCAGCAGTTTATGGGCTAGCGGAAGCACAGATACGCAGTATTTT	CASSLWASGSTDTQYF
TRBV20-1	TRBJ2-1	NA	NA	TGCAGTGCTAGTTCCTACAATGAGCAGTTCTTC	CSASSYNEQFF
TRBV28	TRBJ1-4	NA	NA	TGTGCCATCCAACGCGGGGAAAAACTGTTTTTT	CAIQRGEKLFF
TRBV5-6	TRBJ1-5	NA	NA	TGTGCCAGCAGCGCGGGTGCAGGTGGGAGCAATCAGCCCCAGCATTTT	CASSAGAGGSNQPQHF
TRBV4-2	TRBJ1-4	TRBD1	NA	TGTGCCAGCAGCCACCCCGGGAGAGCGGGACAGACTAATGAAAAACTGTTTTTT	CASSHPGRAGQTNEKLFF